The source of this TCR beta chain is a study of blood T cell repertoires in COVID-19. This clone appeared a few times. Sequencing was performed with immunoSEQ multiplex PCR; in TCRdb, only in-frame clones are kept and a portion is missing. The sample has more than 150,000 clones, roughly nine tenths seen once; the top ten hold 2.4%. Sequenced sample: peripheral blood. This sequence was found in a woman in her sixties or seventies with acute or convalescent COVID-19.

This chain's CDR3 is CASRHGTGKQGGYTF. The DNA for the CDR3 is TGTGCCAGCAGGCACGGGACAGGCAAACAGGGGGGCTACACCTTC. This chain connects TRBV2 to TRBJ1-2; 8 bases match TRBD1. V dropped 6 bases and J dropped 8; count of bases not matched to a gene: 14. CDR3 length: 15 amino acids. Germline CDR1 SNHLY, CDR2 FYNNEI.